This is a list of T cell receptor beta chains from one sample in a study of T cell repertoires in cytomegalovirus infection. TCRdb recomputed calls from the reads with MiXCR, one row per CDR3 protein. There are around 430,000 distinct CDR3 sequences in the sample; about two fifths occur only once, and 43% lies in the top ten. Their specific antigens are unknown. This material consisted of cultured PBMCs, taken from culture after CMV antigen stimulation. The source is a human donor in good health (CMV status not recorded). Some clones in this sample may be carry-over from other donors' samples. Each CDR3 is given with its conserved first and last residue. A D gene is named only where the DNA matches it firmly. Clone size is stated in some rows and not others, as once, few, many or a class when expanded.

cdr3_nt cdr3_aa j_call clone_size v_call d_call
TGTGCCAGCAGCTTAGATCAACGGGGGGCCTACAATGAGCAGTTCTTC CASSLDQRGAYNEQFF TRBJ2-1 NA TRBV11-2 TRBD2
TGTGCCAGCAGCCCCCACTCTTCCTATGGCTACACCTTC CASSPHSSYGYTF TRBJ1-2 many TRBV7-2 NA
TGTGCCAGCAGTTATGGGGGGCCTAGCGGAAGCTCCTACAATGAGCAGTTCTTC CASSYGGPSGSSYNEQFF TRBJ2-1 few TRBV7-6 NA
TGTGCCAGCACCCAACAGGCGGGAGGAAGGAATGAGCAGTTCTTC CASTQQAGGRNEQFF TRBJ2-1 few TRBV7-2 TRBD2
TGTGCCAGCAGTTTATCTGCAGGAGATAGCAATCAGCCCCAGCATTTT CASSLSAGDSNQPQHF TRBJ1-5 NA TRBV27 NA
TGTGCCAGTAGCCTGGGAACAGGGGACCTCTCCTATAATTCACCCCTCCACTTT CASSLGTGDLSYNSPLHF TRBJ1-6 NA TRBV19 TRBD1
TGTGCCAGCAGCCAGGACAGCTCCTATAATTCACCCCTCCACTTT CASSQDSSYNSPLHF TRBJ1-6 few TRBV28 NA
TGTGCCAGCAGCCGGACTAGCGGGAGTCTCGGGGAGCTGTTTTTT CASSRTSGSLGELFF TRBJ2-2 NA TRBV5-5 TRBD2
TGTGCCACTGGACGGACGAATCAGCCCCAGCATTTT CATGRTNQPQHF TRBJ1-5 NA TRBV12-3/TRBV12-4 NA
TGTGCCAGCAGCTTACGGAGCGGGGGGCCCTACGAGCAGTACTTC CASSLRSGGPYEQYF TRBJ2-7 many TRBV7-2 TRBD2
TGTGCCAGTAGTATGGGTATGAACACTGAAGCTTTCTTT CASSMGMNTEAFF TRBJ1-1 NA TRBV19 NA
TGTGCCAGCAGTTTATTATTAGACAGGCGAGTTAGCAATCAGCCCCAGCATTTT CASSLLLDRRVSNQPQHF TRBJ1-5 NA TRBV27 NA
TGTGCCAGCAGCGGGGGGACAGGGGATCCCGACACAGATACGCAGTATTTT CASSGGTGDPDTDTQYF TRBJ2-3 few TRBV5-4 TRBD1
TGTGCCAGCAGCTCCACAGCCTGGGGAGGCTACACCTTC CASSSTAWGGYTF TRBJ1-2 NA TRBV7-2 NA
TGTGCCAGCAGGCCGGGACGTTCGGGACTGATAGTTCCAGATACGCAGTATTTT CASRPGRSGLIVPDTQYF TRBJ2-3 NA TRBV12-3/TRBV12-4 NA
TGTGCCAGCAGCCTTGGGACAGGTTCAACTAATGAAAAACTGTTTTTT CASSLGTGSTNEKLFF TRBJ1-4 NA TRBV5-8 TRBD1
TGTGCCAGCAGCTTAACGCGGGGGGGCATGGAGACCCAGTACTTC CASSLTRGGMETQYF TRBJ2-5 few TRBV7-2 TRBD2
TGCGCCAGCAGCCGGGGAGGGGTTAACAAAAACATTCAGTACTTC CASSRGGVNKNIQYF TRBJ2-4 few TRBV4-1 TRBD2
TGTGCCAGCAGCTTAAGACGGGGTACGCAGTATTTT CASSLRRGTQYF TRBJ2-3 NA TRBV7-9 NA
TGTGCCAGCAGCTTTTGGACCGAAAGAGGGGAGACCCAGTACTTC CASSFWTERGETQYF TRBJ2-5 few TRBV27 NA
TGTGCCAGCAGCTCTAGACAGCAATATGGCTACACCTTC CASSSRQQYGYTF TRBJ1-2 few TRBV11-3 NA
TGTGCCAGCAGCTTAGAGGGGACCCTCTACGAGCAGTACTTC CASSLEGTLYEQYF TRBJ2-7 NA TRBV7-2 NA
TGTGCCAGCAGGTCACTTACCAGCACAGATACGCAGTATTTT CASRSLTSTDTQYF TRBJ2-3 few TRBV7-2 NA
TGTGCCAGCAGCGGTCTAGTAGGCACCGGGGAGCTGTTTTTT CASSGLVGTGELFF TRBJ2-2 few TRBV7-8 NA
TGTGCCAGCAGCTATACAGGTACCTACGAGCAGTACTTC CASSYTGTYEQYF TRBJ2-7 NA TRBV5-4 NA
TGTGCCAGCAGTCGACAGGGAGGAGTATGGGCCACAGATACGCAGTATTTT CASSRQGGVWATDTQYF TRBJ2-3 NA TRBV6-5 NA
TGTGCCAGCATCATTGACAGGGCAGATAATTCACCCCTCCACTTT CASIIDRADNSPLHF TRBJ1-6 NA TRBV6-1 TRBD1